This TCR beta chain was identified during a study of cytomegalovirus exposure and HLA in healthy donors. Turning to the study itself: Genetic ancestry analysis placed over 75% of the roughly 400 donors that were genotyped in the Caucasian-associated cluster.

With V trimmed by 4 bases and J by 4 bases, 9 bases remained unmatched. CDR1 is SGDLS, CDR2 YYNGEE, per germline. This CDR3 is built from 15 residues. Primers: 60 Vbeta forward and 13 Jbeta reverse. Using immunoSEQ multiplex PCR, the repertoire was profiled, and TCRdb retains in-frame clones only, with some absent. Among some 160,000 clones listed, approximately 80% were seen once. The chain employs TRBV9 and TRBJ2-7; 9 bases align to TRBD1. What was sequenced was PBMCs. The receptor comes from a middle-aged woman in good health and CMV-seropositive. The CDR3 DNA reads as TGTGCCAGCAGCTCACAGACAGGGGGTTTTTACGAGCAGTACTTC. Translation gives CASSSQTGGFYEQYF.